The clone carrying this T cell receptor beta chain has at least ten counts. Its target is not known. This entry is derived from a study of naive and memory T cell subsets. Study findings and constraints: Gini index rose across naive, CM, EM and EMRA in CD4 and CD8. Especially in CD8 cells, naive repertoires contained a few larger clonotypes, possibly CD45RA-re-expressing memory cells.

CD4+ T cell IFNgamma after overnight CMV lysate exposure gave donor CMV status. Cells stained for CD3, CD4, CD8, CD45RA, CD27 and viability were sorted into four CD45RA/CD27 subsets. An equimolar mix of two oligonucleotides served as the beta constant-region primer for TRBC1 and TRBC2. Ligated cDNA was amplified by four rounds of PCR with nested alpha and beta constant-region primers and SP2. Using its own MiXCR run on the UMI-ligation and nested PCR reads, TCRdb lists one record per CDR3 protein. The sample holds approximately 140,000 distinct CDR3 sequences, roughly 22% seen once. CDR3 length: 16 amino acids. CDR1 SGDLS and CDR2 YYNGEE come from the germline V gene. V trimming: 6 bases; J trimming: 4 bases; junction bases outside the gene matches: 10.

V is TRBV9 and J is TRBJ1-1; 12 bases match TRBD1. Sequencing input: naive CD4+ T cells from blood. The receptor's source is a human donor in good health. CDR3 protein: CASTRGTGGYPTEAFF. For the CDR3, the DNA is TGTGCCAGCACCCGAGGGACAGGGGGCTACCCCACTGAAGCTTTCTTT.